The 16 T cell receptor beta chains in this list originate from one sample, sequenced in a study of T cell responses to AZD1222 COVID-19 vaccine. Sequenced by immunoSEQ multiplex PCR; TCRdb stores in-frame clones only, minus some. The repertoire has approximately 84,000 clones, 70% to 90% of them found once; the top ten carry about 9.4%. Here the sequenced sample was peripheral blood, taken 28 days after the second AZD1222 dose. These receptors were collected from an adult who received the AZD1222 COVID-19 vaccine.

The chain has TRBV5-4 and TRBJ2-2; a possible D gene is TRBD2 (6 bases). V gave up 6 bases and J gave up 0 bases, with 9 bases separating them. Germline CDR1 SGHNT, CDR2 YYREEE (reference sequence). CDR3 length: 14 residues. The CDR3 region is CASMPGANTGELFF. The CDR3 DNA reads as TGTGCCAGCATGCCGGGGGCGAACACCGGGGAGCTGTTTTTT.

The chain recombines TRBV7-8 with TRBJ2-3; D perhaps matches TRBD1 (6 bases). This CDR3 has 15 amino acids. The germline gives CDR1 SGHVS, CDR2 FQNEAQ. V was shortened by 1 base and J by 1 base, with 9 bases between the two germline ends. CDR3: CASSLGPGGTDTQYF. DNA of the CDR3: TGTGCCAGCAGCTTAGGTCCAGGGGGCACAGATACGCAGTATTTT.

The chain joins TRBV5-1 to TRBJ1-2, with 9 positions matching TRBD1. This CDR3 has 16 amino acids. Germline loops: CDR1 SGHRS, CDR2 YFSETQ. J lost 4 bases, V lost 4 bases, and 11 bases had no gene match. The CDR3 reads CASSPLRQGEVYGYTF. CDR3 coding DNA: TGCGCCAGCAGCCCCTTAAGACAGGGGGAGGTCTATGGCTACACCTTC. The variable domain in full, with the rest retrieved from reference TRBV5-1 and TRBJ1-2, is KAGVTQTPRYLIKTRGQQVTLSCSPISGHRSVSWYQQTPGQGLQFLFEYFSETQRNKGNFPGRFSGRQFSNSRSEMNVSTLELGDSALYLCASSPLRQGEVYGYTFGSGTRLTVV.

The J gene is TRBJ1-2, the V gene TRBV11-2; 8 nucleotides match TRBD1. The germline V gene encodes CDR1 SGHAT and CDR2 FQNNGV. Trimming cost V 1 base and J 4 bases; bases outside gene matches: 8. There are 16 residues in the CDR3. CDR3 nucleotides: TGTGCCAGCAGCTTAGTTGGCAGGGGGCCCGGCTATGGCTACACCTTC. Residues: CASSLVGRGPGYGYTF.

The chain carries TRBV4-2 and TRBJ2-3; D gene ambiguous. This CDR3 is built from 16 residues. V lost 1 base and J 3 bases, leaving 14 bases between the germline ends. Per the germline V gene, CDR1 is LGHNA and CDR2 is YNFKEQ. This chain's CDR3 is CASSQVSSAETDTQYF. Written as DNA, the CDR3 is TGTGCCAGCAGCCAAGTGAGCTCGGCAGAAACAGATACGCAGTATTTT.

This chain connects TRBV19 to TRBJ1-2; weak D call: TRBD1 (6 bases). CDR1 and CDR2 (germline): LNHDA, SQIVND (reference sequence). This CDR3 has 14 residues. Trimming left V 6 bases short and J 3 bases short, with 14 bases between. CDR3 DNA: TGTGCCAGTAGGCCTCTACAGGGTGACTATGGCTACACCTTC. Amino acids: CASRPLQGDYGYTF.

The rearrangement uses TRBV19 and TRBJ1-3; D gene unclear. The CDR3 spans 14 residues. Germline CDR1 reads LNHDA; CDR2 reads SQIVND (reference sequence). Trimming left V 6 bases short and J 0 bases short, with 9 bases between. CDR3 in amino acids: CASSPDISGNTIYF. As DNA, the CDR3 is TGTGCCAGTAGCCCCGACATCTCTGGAAACACCATATATTTT.

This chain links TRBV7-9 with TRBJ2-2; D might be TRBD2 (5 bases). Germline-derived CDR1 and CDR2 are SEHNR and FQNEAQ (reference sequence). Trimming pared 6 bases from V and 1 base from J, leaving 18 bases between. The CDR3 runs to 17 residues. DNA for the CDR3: TGTGCCAGCAGTTCAGGTGGAGGAGGTCGGAACACCGGGGAGCTGTTTTTT. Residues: CASSSGGGGRNTGELFF.

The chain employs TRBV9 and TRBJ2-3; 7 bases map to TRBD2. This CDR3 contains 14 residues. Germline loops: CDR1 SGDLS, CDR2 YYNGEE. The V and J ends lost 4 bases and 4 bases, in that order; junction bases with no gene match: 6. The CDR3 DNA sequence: TGTGCCAGCAGCATACTAGCGCTGGCAGATACGCAGTATTTT. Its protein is CASSILALADTQYF.

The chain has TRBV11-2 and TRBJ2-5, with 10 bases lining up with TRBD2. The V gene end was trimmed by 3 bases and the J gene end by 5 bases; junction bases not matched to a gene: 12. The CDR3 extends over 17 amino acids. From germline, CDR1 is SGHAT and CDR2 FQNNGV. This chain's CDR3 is CASSLVTSGEPGETQYF. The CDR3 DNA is TGTGCCAGCAGCTTGGTAACTAGCGGGGAGCCCGGGGAGACCCAGTACTTC.

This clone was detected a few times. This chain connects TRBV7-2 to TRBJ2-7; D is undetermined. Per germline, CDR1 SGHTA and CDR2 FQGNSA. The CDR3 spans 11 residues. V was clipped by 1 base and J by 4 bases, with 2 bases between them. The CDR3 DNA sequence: TGTGCCAGCAGCTTAGTTTACGAGCAGTACTTC. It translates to CASSLVYEQYF.

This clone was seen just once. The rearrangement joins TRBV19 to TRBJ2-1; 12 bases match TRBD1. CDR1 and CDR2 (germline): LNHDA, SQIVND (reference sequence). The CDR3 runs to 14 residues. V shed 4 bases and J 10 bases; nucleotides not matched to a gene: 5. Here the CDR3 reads CASSTGTGGEEQFF. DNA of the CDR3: TGTGCCAGTAGTACCGGGACAGGGGGCGAAGAGCAGTTCTTC.

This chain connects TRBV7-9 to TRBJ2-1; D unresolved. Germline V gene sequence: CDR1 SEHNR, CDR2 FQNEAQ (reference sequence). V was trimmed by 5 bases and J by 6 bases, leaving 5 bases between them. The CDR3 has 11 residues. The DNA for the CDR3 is TGTGCCAGCAGCCCATCCAATGAGCAGTTCTTC. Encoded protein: CASSPSNEQFF.

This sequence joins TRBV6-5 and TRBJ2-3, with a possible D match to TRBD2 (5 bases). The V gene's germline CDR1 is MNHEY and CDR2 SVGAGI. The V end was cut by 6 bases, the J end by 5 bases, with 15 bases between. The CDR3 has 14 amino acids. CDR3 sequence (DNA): TGTGCCAGCAGGCCTGGACTGGCCAAAGATACGCAGTATTTT. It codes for CASRPGLAKDTQYF.

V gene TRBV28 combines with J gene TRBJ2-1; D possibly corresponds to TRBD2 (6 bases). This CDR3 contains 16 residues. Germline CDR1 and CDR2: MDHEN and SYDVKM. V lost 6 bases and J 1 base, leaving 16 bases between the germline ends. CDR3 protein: CASRGRTLMSYNEQFF. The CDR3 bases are TGTGCCAGCAGGGGGAGGACCTTGATGTCCTACAATGAGCAGTTCTTC.

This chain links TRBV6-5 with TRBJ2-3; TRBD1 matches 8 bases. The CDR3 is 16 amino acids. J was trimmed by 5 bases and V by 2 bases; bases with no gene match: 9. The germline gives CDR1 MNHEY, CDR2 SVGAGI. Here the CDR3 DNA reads TGTGCCAGCAGTTACCAGGGGGCCATCGCACAAGATACGCAGTATTTT. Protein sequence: CASSYQGAIAQDTQYF.